This TCR beta chain was observed in a study of Graves' ophthalmopathy and Graves' hyperthyroidism. Study findings and constraints: Both a roughly 66% sensitivity and a roughly 75% specificity characterized the model's predictions of ophthalmopathy progression. Most thyroid clonotypes expanded beyond 0.001 frequency were also found in blood.

Sampling less than 13 ml of fresh peripheral blood provided the PBMCs. In this sample, this clonotype turned up a few times. What it binds is unknown. V was trimmed by 7 bases and J by 1 base, leaving 13 bases between them. Germline CDR1 reads SGHAT; CDR2 reads FQDESV (reference sequence). CDR3 length: 14 residues. For repertoire sequencing, the TCR beta CDR3 regions were amplified from RNA transcripts. First-round RT-PCR used HTBI primers; second-round multiplex PCR followed. TCRdb analysed the multiplex PCR reads with MiXCR anew, one entry per CDR3 protein. The data hold some 750,000 distinct CDR3 sequences, with roughly two fifths observed a single time.

Specimen: peripheral blood. The receptor was derived from an adult man with Graves' ophthalmopathy. This chain links TRBV11-1 with TRBJ2-5; tentatively, D is TRBD1 (6 bases). The CDR3 sequence: CASNRGQSQETQYF. For the CDR3, the DNA is TGTGCCAGCAACAGAGGACAGTCCCAAGAGACCCAGTACTTC.